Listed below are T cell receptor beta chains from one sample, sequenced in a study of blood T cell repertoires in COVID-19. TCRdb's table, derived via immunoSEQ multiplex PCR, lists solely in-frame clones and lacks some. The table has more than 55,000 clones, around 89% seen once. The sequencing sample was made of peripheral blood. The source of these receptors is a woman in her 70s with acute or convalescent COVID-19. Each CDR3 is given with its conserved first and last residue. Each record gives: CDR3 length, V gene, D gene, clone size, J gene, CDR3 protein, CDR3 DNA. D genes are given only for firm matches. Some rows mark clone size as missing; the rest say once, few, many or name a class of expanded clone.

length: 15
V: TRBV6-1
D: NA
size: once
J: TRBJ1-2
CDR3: CASSEGPGDIHGYTF
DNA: TGTGCCAGCAGTGAAGGGCCCGGGGACATCCATGGCTACACCTTC

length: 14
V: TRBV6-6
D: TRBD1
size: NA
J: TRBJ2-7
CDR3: CASSTGQGPSEQYF
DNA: TGTGCCAGCAGTACCGGACAGGGACCCTCCGAGCAGTACTTC

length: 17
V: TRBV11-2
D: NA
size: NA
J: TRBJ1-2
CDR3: CASSLTFPTPGPYGYTF
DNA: TGTGCCAGCAGCTTAACGTTCCCTACCCCTGGGCCGTATGGCTACACCTTC

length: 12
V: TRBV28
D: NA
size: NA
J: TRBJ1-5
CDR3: CASLGVNQPQHF
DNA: TGTGCCAGCCTGGGCGTCAATCAGCCCCAGCATTTT

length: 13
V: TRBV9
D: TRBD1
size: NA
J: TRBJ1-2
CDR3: CASSSDRVYGYTF
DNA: TGTGCCAGCAGCTCGGACAGGGTCTATGGCTACACCTTC

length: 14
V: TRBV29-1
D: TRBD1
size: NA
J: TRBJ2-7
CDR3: CSVEGGTGMNEQYF
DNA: TGCAGCGTTGAAGGGGGGACAGGGATGAACGAGCAGTACTTC

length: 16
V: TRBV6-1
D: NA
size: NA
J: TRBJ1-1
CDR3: CASSEGAGVQNTEAFF
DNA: TGTGCCAGCAGTGAAGGGGCAGGGGTACAGAACACTGAAGCTTTCTTT

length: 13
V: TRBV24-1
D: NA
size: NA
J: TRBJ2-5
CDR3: CATSDPSRETQYF
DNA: TGTGCCACCAGTGATCCGTCCCGGGAGACCCAGTACTTC

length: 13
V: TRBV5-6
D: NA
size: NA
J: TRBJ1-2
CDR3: CASSLGRRGGYTF
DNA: TGTGCCAGCAGCTTGGGCAGGAGGGGTGGCTACACCTTC

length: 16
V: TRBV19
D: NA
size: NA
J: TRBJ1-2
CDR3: CASSVDRQSPNYGYTF
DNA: TGTGCCAGTAGTGTAGACAGACAGTCTCCCAACTATGGCTACACCTTC

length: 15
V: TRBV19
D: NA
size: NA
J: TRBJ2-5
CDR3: CASSTRGQFQETQYF
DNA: TGTGCCAGTAGTACACGTGGACAGTTCCAAGAGACCCAGTACTTC

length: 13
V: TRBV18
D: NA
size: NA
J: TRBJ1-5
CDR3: CASSPAGDQPQHF
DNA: TGTGCCAGCTCCCCCGCAGGGGATCAGCCCCAGCATTTT

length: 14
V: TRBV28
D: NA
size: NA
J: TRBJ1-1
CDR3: CASSLTRMNTEAFF
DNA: TGTGCCAGCAGTTTAACCAGGATGAACACTGAAGCTTTCTTT

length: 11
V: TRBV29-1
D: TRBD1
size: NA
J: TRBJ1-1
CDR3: CSVDGQGEAFF
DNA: TGCAGCGTTGACGGACAGGGCGAAGCTTTCTTT

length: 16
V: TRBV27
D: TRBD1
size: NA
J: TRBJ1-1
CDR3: CASSFIQGALLGEAFF
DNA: TGTGCCAGCAGTTTTATCCAGGGGGCCCTGCTAGGTGAAGCTTTCTTT

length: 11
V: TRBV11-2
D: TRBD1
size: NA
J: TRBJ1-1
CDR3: CASSYGTDAFF
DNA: TGTGCCAGCAGCTATGGGACAGATGCTTTCTTT

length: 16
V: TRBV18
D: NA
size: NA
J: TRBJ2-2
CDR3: CASSSQAIVNTGELFF
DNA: TGTGCCAGCTCCAGTCAGGCGATCGTTAACACCGGGGAGCTGTTTTTT

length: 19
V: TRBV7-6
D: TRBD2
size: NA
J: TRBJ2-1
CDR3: CASSLETSGIFGPYNEQFF
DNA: TGTGCCAGCAGCTTAGAGACTAGCGGGATATTCGGCCCCTACAATGAGCAGTTCTTC

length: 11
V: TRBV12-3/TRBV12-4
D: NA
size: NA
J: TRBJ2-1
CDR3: CASSFTNEQFF
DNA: TGTGCCAGCAGTTTTACTAATGAGCAGTTCTTC

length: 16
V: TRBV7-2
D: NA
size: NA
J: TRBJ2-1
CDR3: CASSPQGGHSYNEQFF
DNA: TGTGCCAGCAGCCCCCAGGGGGGCCACTCCTACAATGAGCAGTTCTTC

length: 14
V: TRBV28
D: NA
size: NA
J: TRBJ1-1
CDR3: CASSLAAMNTEAFF
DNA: TGTGCCAGCAGTTTGGCGGCGATGAACACTGAAGCTTTCTTT

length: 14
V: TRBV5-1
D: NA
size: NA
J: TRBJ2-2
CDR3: CASSPRTATGELFF
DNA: TGCGCCAGCAGCCCCCGGACAGCCACCGGGGAGCTGTTTTTT

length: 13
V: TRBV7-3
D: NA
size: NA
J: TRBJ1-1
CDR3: CASSTNRDTEAFF
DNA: TGTGCCAGCAGCACAAACAGGGACACTGAAGCTTTCTTT

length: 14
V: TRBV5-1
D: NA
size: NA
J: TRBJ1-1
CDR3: CASSLTDKNTEAFF
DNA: TGCGCCAGCAGCTTGACAGACAAGAACACTGAAGCTTTCTTT

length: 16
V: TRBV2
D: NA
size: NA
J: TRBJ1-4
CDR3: CASSEQGIKFNEKLFF
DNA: TGTGCCAGCAGTGAGCAGGGGATAAAATTCAATGAAAAACTGTTTTTT

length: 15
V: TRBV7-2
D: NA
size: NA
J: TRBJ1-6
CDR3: CASSLDSGRYSPLHF
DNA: TGTGCCAGCAGCTTAGATTCAGGGAGGTATTCACCCCTCCACTTT

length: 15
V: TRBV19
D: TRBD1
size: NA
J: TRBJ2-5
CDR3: CASSIDRTGGETQYF
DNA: TGTGCCAGTAGTATAGATCGGACAGGGGGAGAGACCCAGTACTTC

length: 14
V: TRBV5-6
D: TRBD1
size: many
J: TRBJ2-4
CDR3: CASSLRQGRDIQYF
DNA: TGTGCCAGCAGCTTGCGACAGGGAAGGGACATTCAGTACTTC

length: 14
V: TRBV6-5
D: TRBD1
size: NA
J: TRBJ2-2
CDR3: CASLQGVNTGELFF
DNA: TGTGCCAGCCTCCAGGGGGTGAACACCGGGGAGCTGTTTTTT

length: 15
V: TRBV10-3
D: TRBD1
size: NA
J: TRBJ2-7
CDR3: CAISESRGQGYEQYF
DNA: TGTGCCATCAGTGAGTCGAGAGGACAGGGCTACGAGCAGTACTTC

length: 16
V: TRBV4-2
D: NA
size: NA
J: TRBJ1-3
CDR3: CASSQEGQAYGNTIYF
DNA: TGTGCCAGCAGCCAAGAGGGGCAGGCATACGGAAACACCATATATTTT

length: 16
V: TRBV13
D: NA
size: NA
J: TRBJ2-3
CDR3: CASSLLRGASTDTQYF
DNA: TGTGCCAGCAGCTTACTCCGGGGGGCTAGCACAGATACGCAGTATTTT

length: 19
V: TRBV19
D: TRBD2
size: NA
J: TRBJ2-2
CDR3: CASSIGPGLAGVRTGELFF
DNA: TGTGCCAGTAGTATAGGACCGGGACTAGCGGGGGTCCGCACCGGGGAGCTGTTTTTT

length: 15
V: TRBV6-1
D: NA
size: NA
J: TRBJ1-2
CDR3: CASSEELGVYYGYTF
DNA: TGTGCCAGCAGTGAAGAATTAGGGGTTTACTATGGCTACACCTTC

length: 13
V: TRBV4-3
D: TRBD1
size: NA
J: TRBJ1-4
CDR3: CASSHEGGEKLFF
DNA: TGCGCCAGCAGCCATGAAGGGGGCGAAAAACTGTTTTTT

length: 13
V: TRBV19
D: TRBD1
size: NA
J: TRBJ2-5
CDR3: CASSGTAQETQYF
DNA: TGTGCCAGTAGCGGGACAGCACAAGAGACCCAGTACTTC

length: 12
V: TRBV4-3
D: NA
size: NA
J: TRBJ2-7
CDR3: CASSPPLREQYF
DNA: TGCGCCAGCAGCCCCCCGTTGAGGGAGCAGTACTTC

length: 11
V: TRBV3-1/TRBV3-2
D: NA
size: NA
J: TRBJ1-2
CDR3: CASSQGIGYTF
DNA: TGTGCCAGCAGCCAAGGTATTGGCTACACCTTC

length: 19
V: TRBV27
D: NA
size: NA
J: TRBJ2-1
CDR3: CASSIRPDALGVPYNEQFF
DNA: TGTGCCAGCAGTATCCGCCCCGATGCTCTAGGGGTGCCATACAATGAGCAGTTCTTC

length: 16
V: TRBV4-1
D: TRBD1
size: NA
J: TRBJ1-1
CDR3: CASSQTWDRGRTEAFF
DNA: TGCGCCAGCAGCCAGACTTGGGACAGGGGTCGTACTGAAGCTTTCTTT

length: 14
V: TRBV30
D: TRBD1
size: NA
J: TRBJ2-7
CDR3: CAWSSAGGSYEQYF
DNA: TGTGCCTGGAGTTCGGCAGGGGGTTCCTACGAGCAGTACTTC

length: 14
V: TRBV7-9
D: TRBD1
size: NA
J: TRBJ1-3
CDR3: CASILGTGTDTIYF
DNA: TGTGCCAGCATCCTTGGGACAGGGACGGACACCATATATTTT

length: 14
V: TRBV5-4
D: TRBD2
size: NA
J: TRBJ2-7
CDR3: CASSSGLAGNEQYF
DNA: TGTGCCAGCAGCTCGGGACTAGCGGGAAACGAGCAGTACTTC

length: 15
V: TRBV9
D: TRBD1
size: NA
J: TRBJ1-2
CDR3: CASSVIDRGDYGYTF
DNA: TGTGCCAGCAGCGTTATAGACAGGGGGGACTATGGCTACACCTTC

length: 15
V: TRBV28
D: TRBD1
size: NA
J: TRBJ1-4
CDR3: CASSSTGESKEKLFF
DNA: TGTGCCAGCAGTTCAACAGGGGAAAGCAAGGAAAAACTGTTTTTT

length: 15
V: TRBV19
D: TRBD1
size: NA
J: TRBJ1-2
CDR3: CASSTGQEVDYGYTF
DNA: TGTGCCAGTAGTACCGGACAGGAGGTTGACTATGGCTACACCTTC

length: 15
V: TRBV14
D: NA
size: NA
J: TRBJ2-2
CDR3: CASSQAPQGTGELFF
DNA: TGTGCCAGCAGCCAAGCTCCGCAGGGGACCGGGGAGCTGTTTTTT

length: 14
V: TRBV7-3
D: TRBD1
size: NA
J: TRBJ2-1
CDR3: CASSLTAGQGAQFF
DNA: TGTGCCAGCAGCCTCACCGCGGGACAGGGCGCGCAGTTCTTC

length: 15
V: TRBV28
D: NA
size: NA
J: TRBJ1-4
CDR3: CASSFGGRVGEKLFF
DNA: TGTGCCAGCAGTTTTGGGGGGAGGGTCGGAGAAAAACTGTTTTTT

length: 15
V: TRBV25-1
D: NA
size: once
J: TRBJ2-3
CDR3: CASSEYGSMTDTQYF
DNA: TGTGCCAGCAGTGAGTACGGGAGTATGACAGATACGCAGTATTTT

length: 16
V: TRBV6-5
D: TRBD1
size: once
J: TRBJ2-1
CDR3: CASSYLTGVSYNEQFF
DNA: TGTGCCAGCAGTTACCTGACAGGGGTGTCCTACAATGAGCAGTTCTTC

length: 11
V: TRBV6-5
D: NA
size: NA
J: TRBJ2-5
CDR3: CASSYLETQYF
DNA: TGTGCCAGCAGTTATCTCGAGACCCAGTACTTC

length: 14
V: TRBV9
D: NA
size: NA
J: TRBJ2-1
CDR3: CASSAGGLNNEQFF
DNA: TGTGCCAGCAGCGCCGGCGGACTCAACAATGAGCAGTTCTTC

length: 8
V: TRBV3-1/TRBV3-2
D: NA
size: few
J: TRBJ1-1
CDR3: CATGKGFF
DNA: TGTGCCACAGGGAAGGGGTTCTTT

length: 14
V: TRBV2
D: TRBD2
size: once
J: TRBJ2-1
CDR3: CASSGTSGSGEQFF
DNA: TGTGCCAGCAGTGGGACTAGCGGGAGCGGTGAGCAGTTCTTC

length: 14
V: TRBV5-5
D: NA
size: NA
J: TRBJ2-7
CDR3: CASSYGQNSYEQYF
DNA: TGTGCCAGCAGTTACGGACAAAATTCCTACGAGCAGTACTTC

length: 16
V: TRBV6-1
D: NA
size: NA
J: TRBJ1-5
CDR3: CASSEREGGLLQPQHF
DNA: TGTGCCAGCAGTGAAAGGGAGGGGGGACTGCTTCAGCCCCAGCATTTT

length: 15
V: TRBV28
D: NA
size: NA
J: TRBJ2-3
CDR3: CASSLIKFRTDTQYF
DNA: TGTGCCAGCAGTTTAATTAAGTTCCGGACAGATACGCAGTATTTT

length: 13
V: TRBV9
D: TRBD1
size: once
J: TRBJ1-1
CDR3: CASSPQGGTEAFF
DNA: TGTGCCAGCAGCCCACAGGGGGGCACTGAAGCTTTCTTT

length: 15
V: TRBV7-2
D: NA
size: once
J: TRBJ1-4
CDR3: CASSLEAGTVKRMFF
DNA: TGTGCCAGCAGCTTAGAGGCAGGCACTGTGAAAAGGATGTTTTTT